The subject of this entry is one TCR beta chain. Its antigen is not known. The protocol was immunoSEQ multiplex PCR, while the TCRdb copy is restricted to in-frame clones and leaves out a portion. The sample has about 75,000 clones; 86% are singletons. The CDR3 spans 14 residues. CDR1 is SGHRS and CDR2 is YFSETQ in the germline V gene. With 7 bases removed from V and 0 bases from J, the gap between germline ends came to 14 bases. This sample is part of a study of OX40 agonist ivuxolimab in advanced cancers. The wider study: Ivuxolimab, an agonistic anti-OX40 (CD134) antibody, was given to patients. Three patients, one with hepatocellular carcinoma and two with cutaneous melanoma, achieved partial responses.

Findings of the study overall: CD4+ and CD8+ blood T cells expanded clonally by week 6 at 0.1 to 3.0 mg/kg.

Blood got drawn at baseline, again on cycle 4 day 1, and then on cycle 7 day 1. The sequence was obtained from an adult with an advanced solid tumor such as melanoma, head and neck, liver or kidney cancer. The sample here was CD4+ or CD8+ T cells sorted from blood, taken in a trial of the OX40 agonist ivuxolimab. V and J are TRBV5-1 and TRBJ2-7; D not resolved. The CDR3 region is CASSPSLSSYEQYF. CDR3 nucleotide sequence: TGCGCCAGCTCCCCATCGTTGAGCTCCTACGAGCAGTACTTC.